These 4 T cell receptor beta chains came from one sample sequenced in a study of shared clonotypes between healthy human individuals. TCRdb keeps only in-frame clones here, not all; method: immunoSEQ multiplex PCR. The data hold roughly 2,000,000 clones, with about 94% observed a single time. Terminally differentiated effector memory CD45RA+ cells were left out of the naive CD8 fraction, which was CD45RO-negative and positively selected for CCR7. Sequencing was performed on naive CD8+ T cells from PBMCs. The receptors here all came from a man younger than 30 in good health. Some clones in this sample may be carry-over from other donors' samples.

The chain has TRBV10-3 and TRBJ1-2; D uncertain. Deletions cut 2 bases from V and 3 bases from J, with 16 bases between. The germline gives CDR1 ENHRY, CDR2 SYGVKD. The CDR3 runs 16 residues. This CDR3 is CAISETAHPIYYGYTF. In DNA form, the CDR3 reads TGTGCCATCAGTGAGACAGCACACCCAATCTACTATGGCTACACCTTC.

This rearrangement joins TRBV6-1 to TRBJ2-2, with D possibly matching TRBD2 (6 bases). Deletions cut 3 bases from V and 4 bases from J, with 15 bases between. Germline V gene sequence: CDR1 MNHNS, CDR2 SASEGT. This CDR3 spans 16 amino acids. The DNA for the CDR3 is TGTGCCAGCAGTGAGTGGGCGGGAATGGGCACCGGGGAGCTGTTTTTT. It is translated as CASSEWAGMGTGELFF.

V is TRBV7-9 and J is TRBJ2-7, with TRBD1 matching 11 bases. V lost 1 base, J lost 2 bases, and 4 bases stayed unmatched. The CDR3 totals 16 residues. Germline V gene sequence: CDR1 SEHNR, CDR2 FQNEAQ (reference sequence). CDR3 DNA: TGTGCCAGCAGCTTAGGGACAGGGGGCCGACCCTACGAGCAGTACTTC. This gives the protein CASSLGTGGRPYEQYF. The full variable domain, with the rest looked up from reference TRBV7-9 and TRBJ2-7, is DTGVSQNPRHKITKRGQNVTFRCDPISEHNRLYWYRQTLGQGPEFLTYFQNEAQLEKSRLLSDRFSAERPKGSFSTLEIQRTEQGDSAMYLCASSLGTGGRPYEQYFGPGTRLTVT.

CDR3 in amino acids: CASSSGSYSGNTIYF. The DNA for the CDR3 is TGTGCCAGCAGCTCCGGATCTTACTCTGGAAACACCATATATTTT. This rearrangement joins TRBV5-6 to TRBJ1-3; D call uncertain. CDR3 size: 15 residues. The V end lost 3 bases, the J end lost 0 bases, and 10 bases lay between the germline ends. Looked up from germline, CDR1 is SGHDT and CDR2 is YYEEEE.